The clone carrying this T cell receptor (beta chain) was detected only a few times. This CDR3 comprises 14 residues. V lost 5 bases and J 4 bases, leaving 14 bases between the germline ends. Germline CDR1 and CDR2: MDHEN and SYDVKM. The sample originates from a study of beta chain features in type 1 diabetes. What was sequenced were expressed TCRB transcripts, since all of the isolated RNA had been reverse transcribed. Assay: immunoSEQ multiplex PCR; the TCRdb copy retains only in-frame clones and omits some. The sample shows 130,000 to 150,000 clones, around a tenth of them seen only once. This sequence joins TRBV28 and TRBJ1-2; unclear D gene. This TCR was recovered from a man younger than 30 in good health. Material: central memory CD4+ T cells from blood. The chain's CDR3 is CASSENDMAYGYTF. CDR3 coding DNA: TGTGCCAGCAGTGAAAACGACATGGCCTATGGCTACACCTTC.